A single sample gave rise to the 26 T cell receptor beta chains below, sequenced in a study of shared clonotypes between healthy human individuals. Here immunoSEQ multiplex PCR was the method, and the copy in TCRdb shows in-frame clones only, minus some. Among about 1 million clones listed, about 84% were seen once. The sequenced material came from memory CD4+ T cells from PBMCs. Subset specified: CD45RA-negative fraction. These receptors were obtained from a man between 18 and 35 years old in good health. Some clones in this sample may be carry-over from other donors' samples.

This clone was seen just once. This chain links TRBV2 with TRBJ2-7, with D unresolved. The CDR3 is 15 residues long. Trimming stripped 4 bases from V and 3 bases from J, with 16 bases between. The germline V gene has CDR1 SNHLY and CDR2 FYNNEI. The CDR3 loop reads CASSVGRMLDYEQYF. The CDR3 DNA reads TGTGCCAGCAGTGTAGGCCGGATGCTCGACTACGAGCAGTACTTC.

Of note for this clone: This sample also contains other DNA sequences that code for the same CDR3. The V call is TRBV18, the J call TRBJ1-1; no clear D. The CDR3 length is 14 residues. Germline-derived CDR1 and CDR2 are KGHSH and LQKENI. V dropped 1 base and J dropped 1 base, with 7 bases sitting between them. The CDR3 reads CASSPQGQNTEAFF. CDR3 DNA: TGTGCCAGCTCACCACAGGGCCAGAACACTGAAGCTTTCTTT.

CDR3 amino acids: CASSLVGYMNTEAFF. As DNA, the CDR3 is TGTGCCAGCAGCTTAGTCGGGTACATGAACACTGAAGCTTTCTTT. The rearrangement uses TRBV7-2 and TRBJ1-1; D call uncertain. Germline V CDR1 and CDR2: SGHTA, FQGNSA. This CDR3 contains 15 residues. The germline V and J ends were trimmed by 1 base and 0 bases, with 9 bases remaining between them.

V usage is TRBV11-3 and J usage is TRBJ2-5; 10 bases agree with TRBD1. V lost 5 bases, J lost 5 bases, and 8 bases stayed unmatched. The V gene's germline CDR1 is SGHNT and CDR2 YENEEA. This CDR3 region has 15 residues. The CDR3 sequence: CASSTGQGEMETQYF. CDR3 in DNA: TGTGCCAGCAGCACCGGACAGGGGGAAATGGAGACCCAGTACTTC.

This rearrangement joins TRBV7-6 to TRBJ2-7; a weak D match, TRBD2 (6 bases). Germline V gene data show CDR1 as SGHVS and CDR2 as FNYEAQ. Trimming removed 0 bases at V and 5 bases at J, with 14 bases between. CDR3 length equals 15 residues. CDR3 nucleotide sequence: TGTGCCAGCAGCTTAGCATCACTCGCGGGGAACGAGCAGTACTTC. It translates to CASSLASLAGNEQYF.

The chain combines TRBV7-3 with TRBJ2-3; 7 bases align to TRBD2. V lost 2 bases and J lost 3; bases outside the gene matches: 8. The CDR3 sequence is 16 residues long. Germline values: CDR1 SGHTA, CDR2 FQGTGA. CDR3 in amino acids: CASSLGGRAGTDTQYF. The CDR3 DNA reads TGTGCCAGCAGCTTAGGTGGGAGGGCCGGGACAGATACGCAGTATTTT.

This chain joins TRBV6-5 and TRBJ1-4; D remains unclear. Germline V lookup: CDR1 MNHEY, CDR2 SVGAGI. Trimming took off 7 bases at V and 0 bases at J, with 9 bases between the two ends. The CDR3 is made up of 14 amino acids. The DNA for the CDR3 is TGTGCCAGCACCAACCGGGCAACTAATGAAAAACTGTTTTTT. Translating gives CASTNRATNEKLFF.

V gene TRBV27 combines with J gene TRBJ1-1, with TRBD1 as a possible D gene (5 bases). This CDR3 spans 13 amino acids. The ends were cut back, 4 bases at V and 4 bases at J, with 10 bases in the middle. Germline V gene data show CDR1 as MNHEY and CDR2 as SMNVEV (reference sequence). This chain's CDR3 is CASSSRRGTEAFF. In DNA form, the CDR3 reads TGTGCCAGCAGTTCCCGGAGGGGCACTGAAGCTTTCTTT.

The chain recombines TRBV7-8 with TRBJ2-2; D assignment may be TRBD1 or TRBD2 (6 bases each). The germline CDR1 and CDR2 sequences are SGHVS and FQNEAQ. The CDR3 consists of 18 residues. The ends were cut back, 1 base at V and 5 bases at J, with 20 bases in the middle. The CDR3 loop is CASSLGIKGEVLTGELFF. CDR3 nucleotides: TGTGCCAGCAGCTTAGGTATAAAGGGGGAGGTATTGACCGGGGAGCTGTTTTTT.

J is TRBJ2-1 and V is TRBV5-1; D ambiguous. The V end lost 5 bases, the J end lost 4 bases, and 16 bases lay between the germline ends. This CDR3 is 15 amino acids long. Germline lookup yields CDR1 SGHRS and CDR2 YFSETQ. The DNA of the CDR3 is TGCGCCAGCAGGCCAGAATTAATTAGTTACAATGAGCAGTTCTTC. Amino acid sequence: CASRPELISYNEQFF. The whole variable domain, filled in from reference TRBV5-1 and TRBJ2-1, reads KAGVTQTPRYLIKTRGQQVTLSCSPISGHRSVSWYQQTPGQGLQFLFEYFSETQRNKGNFPGRFSGRQFSNSRSEMNVSTLELGDSALYLCASRPELISYNEQFFGPGTRLTVL.

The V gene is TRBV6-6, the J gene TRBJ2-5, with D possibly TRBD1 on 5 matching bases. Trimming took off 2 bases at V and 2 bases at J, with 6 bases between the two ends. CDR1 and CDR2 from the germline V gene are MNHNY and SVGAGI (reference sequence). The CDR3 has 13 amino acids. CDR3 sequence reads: CASSYDSQETQYF. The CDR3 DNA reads TGTGCCAGCAGTTACGACAGTCAAGAGACCCAGTACTTC.

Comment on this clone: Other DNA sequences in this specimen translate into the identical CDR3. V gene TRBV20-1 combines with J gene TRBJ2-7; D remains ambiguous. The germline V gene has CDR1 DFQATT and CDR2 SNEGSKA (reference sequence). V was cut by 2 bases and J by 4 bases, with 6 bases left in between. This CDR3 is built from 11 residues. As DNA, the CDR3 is TGCAGTGCTAGATCGAATTACGAGCAGTACTTC. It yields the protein CSARSNYEQYF.

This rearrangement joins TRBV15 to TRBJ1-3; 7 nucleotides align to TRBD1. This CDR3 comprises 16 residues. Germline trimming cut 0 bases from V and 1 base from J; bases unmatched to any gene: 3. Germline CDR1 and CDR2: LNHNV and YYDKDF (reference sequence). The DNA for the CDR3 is TGTGCCACCAGCAGAGACAGGGGACAGTCTGGAAACACCATATATTTT. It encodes CATSRDRGQSGNTIYF.

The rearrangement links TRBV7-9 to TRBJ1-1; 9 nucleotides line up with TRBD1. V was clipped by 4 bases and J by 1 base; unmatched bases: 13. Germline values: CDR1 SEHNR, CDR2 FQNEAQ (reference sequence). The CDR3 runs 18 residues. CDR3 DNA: TGTGCCAGCAGCTCGACTTTAGGGACAGGGAAATCGAACACTGAAGCTTTCTTT. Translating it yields CASSSTLGTGKSNTEAFF.

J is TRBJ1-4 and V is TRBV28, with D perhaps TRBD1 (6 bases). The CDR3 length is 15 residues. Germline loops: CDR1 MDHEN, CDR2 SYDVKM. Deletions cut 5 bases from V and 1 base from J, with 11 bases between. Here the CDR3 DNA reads TGTGCCAGCAGTCCCCCACAGGGAACTAATGAAAAACTGTTTTTT. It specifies CASSPPQGTNEKLFF.

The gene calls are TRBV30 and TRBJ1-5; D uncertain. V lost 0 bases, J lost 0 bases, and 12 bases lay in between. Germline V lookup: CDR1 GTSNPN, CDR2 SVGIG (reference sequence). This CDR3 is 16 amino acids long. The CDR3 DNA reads TGTGCCTGGAGTGTAGGGTTCAGGAATAGCAATCAGCCCCAGCATTTT. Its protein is CAWSVGFRNSNQPQHF.

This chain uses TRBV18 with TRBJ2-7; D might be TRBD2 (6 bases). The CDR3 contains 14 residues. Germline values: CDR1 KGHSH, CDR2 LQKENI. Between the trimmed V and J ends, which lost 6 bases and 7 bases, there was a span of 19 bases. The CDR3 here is CASSSAGSYGEQYF. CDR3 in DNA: TGTGCCAGCTCGAGTGCGGGATCCTATGGGGAGCAGTACTTC.

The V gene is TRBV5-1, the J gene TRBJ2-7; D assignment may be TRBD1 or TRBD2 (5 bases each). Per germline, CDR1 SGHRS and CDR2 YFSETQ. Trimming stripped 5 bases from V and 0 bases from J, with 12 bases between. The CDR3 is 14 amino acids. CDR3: CASSTGTPSYEQYF. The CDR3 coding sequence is TGCGCCAGCAGTACGGGGACGCCCTCCTACGAGCAGTACTTC.

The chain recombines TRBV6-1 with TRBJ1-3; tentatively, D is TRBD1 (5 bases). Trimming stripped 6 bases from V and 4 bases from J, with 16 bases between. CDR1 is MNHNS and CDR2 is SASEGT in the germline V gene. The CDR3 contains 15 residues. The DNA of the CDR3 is TGTGCCAGCAGCGACTGGATACAGGTCGGAAACACCATATATTTT. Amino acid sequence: CASSDWIQVGNTIYF.

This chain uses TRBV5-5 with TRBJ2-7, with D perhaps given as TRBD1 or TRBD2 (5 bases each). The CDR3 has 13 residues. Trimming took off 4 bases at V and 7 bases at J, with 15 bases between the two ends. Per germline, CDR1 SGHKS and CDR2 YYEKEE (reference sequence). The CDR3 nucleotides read TGTGCCAGCAGCGCCGGGGCCCGGTGGGAGCAGTACTTC. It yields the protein CASSAGARWEQYF.

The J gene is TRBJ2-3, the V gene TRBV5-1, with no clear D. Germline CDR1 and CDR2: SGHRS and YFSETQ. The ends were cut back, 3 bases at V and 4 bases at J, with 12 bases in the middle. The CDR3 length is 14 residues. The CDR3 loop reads CASSSDGGADTQYF. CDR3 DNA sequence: TGCGCCAGCAGCTCGGACGGCGGCGCAGATACGCAGTATTTT.

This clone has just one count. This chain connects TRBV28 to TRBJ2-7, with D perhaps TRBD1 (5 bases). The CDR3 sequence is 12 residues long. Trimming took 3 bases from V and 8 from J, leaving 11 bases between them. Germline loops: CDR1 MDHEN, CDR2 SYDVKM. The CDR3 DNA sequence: TGTGCCAGCAGTTTGACAGCTCAGAAGCAGTACTTC. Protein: CASSLTAQKQYF.

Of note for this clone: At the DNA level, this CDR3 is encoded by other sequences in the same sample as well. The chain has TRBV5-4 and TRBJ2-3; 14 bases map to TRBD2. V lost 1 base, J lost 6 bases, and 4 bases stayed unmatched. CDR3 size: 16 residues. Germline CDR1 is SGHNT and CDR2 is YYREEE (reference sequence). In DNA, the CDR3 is TGTGCCAGCAGCTTGAGACTAGCGGGAGGGAGCGATACGCAGTATTTT. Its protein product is CASSLRLAGGSDTQYF.

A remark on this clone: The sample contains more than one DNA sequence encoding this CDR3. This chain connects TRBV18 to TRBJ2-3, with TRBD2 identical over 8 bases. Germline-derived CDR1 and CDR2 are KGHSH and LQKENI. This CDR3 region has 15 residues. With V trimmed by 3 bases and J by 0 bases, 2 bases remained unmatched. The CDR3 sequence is CASSPGTRSTDTQYF. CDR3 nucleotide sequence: TGTGCCAGCTCACCCGGGACTAGAAGCACAGATACGCAGTATTTT.

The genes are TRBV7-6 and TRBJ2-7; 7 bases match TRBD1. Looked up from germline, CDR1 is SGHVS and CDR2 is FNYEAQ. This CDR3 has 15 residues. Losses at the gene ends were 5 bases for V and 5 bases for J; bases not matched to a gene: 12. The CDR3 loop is CASSRRQGGSDEQYF. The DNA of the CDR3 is TGTGCCAGCAGCCGTCGACAGGGTGGGTCGGACGAGCAGTACTTC.

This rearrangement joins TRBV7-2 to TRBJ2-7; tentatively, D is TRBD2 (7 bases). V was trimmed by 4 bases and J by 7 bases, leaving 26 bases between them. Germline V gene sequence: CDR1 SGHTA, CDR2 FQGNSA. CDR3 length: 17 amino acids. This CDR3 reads CASSSQIGGGRIREQYF. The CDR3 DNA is TGTGCCAGCAGCTCACAAATAGGGGGAGGGCGGATTCGGGAGCAGTACTTC.